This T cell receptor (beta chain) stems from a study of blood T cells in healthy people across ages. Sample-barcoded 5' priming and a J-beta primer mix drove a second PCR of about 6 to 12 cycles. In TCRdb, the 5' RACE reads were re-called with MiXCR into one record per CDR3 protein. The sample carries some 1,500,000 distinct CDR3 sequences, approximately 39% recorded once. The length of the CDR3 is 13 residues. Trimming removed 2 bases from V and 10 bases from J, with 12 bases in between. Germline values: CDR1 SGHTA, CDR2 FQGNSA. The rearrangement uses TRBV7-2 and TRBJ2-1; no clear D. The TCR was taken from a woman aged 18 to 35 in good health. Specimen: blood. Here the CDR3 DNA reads TGTGCCAGCAGCTTAAAAGGTCTGCGGGAGCAGTTCTTC. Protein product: CASSLKGLREQFF.